Reported below is one TCR beta chain. The antigen is not known. Germline lookup yields CDR1 DFQATT and CDR2 SNEGSKA (reference sequence). Trimming left V 5 bases short and J 5 bases short, with 16 bases between. CDR3 length: 13 amino acids. The data are from a study of CD8 T cells in ankylosing spondylitis. Notes on the study in general: Significantly higher representation of disease-linked clones was reported for matched ankylosing spondylitis synovial fluid. For ankylosing spondylitis blood, a TCR beta motif of seven to nine highly homologous variants appeared characteristic.

Researchers built TCR beta libraries using quantitative 5'-RACE with molecular barcodes. TCRdb analysed the 5' RACE reads with MiXCR anew, one entry per CDR3 protein. The data hold roughly 700,000 distinct CDR3 sequences, with under 20% observed a single time. The gene calls are TRBV20-1 and TRBJ2-7; D is tentatively TRBD1 or TRBD2 (6 bases each). The sample was blood, either unsorted or a sorted T cell fraction (not recorded which). The clonotype was recovered from a male donor with ankylosing spondylitis. CDR3: CSAARGRGDEQYF. DNA of the CDR3: TGCAGTGCTGCCCGGGGGCGCGGGGACGAGCAGTACTTC.